The entry below describes one TCR beta chain. The antigen is unknown. The CDR3 runs 13 residues. Trimming left V 10 bases short and J 1 base short, with 10 bases between. From germline, CDR1 is LNHNV and CDR2 YYDKDF (reference sequence). The record originates from a study of T-cell memory formation after mild COVID-19. Study-level points and caveats: Memory from before infection featured some responding clones, which suggests cross-reactive memory joined.

5'RACE primed from the constant segment yielded TCR alpha and TCR beta cDNA libraries bearing sample barcodes and UMIs. TCRdb itself ran the 5' RACE reads through MiXCR, one entry per CDR3 protein. This table has hundreds of thousands of distinct CDR3 sequences, roughly 15% appearing once. This sequence originates from a man younger than 30 who had mild COVID-19 (a few samples of this study predate the infection). Cell type and time point are not known. The rearrangement joins TRBV15 to TRBJ2-2; D is unresolved. The sample consisted of PBMCs or a T cell subset sorted from them (not recorded which). The CDR3 here is CAITDQNTGELFF. Here the CDR3 DNA reads TGTGCCATTACAGATCAGAACACCGGGGAGCTGTTTTTT. Full variable domain (outside the CDR3, taken from reference TRBV15 and TRBJ2-2): DAMVIQNPRYQVTQFGKPVTLSCSQTLNHNVMYWYQQKSSQAPKLLFHYYDKDFNNEADTPDNFQSRRPNTSFCFLDIRSPGLGDTAMYLCAITDQNTGELFFGEGSRLTVL.